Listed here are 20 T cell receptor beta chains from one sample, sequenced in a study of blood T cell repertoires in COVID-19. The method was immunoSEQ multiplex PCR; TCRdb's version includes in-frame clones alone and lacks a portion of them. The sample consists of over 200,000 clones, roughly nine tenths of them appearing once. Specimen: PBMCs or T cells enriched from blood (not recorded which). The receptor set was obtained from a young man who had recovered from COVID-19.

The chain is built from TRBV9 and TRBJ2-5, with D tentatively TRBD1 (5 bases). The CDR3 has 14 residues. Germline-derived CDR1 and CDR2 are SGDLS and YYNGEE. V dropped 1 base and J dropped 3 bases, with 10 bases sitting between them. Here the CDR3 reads CASSVQGWEETQYF. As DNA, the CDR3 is TGTGCCAGCAGCGTACAGGGCTGGGAAGAGACCCAGTACTTC. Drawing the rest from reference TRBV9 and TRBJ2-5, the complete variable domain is DSGVTQTPKHLITATGQRVTLRCSPRSGDLSVYWYQQSLDQGLQFLIQYYNGEERAKGNILERFSAQQFPDLHSELNLSSLELGDSALYFCASSVQGWEETQYFGPGTRLLVL.

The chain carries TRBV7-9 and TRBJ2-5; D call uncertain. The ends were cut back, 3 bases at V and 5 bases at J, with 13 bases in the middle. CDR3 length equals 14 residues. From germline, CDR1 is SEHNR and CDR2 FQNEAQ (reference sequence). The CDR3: CASSFPSGIETQYF. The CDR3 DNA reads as TGTGCCAGCAGCTTCCCAAGTGGCATTGAGACCCAGTACTTC. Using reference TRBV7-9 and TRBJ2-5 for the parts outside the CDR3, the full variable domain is DTGVSQNPRHKITKRGQNVTFRCDPISEHNRLYWYRQTLGQGPEFLTYFQNEAQLEKSRLLSDRFSAERPKGSFSTLEIQRTEQGDSAMYLCASSFPSGIETQYFGPGTRLLVL.

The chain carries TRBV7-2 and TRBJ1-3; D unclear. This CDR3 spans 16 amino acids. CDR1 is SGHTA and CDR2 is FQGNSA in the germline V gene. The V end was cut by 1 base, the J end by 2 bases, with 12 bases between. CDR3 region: CASSLGYIQAGNTIYF. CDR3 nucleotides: TGTGCCAGCAGCTTAGGGTACATTCAGGCTGGAAACACCATATATTTT. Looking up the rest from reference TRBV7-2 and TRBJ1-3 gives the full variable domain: GAGVSQSPSNKVTEKGKDVELRCDPISGHTALYWYRQSLGQGLEFLIYFQGNSAPDKSGLPSDRFSAERTGGSVSTLTIQRTQQEDSAVYLCASSLGYIQAGNTIYFGEGSWLTVV.

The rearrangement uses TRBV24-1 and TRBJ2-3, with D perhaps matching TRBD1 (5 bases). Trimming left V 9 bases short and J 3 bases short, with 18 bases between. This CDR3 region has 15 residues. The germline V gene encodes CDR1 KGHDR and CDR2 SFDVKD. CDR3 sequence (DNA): TGTGCCACCTCAACGGCCACAGGCAGTACAGATACGCAGTATTTT. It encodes CATSTATGSTDTQYF.

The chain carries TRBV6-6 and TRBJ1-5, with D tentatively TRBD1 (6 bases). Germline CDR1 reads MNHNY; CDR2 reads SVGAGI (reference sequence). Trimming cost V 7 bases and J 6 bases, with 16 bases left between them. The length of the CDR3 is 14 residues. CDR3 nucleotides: TGTGCCAGCACCCATCCGGACAGTAGTCAGCCCCAGCATTTT. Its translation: CASTHPDSSQPQHF.

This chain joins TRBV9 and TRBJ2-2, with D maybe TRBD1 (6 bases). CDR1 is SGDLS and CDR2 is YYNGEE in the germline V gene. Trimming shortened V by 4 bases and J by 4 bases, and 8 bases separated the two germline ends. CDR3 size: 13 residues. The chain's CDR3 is CASSYRATGELFF. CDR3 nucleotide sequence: TGTGCCAGCAGCTACAGGGCCACCGGGGAGCTGTTTTTT. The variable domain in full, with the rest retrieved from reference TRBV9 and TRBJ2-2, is DSGVTQTPKHLITATGQRVTLRCSPRSGDLSVYWYQQSLDQGLQFLIQYYNGEERAKGNILERFSAQQFPDLHSELNLSSLELGDSALYFCASSYRATGELFFGEGSRLTVL.

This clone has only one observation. The DNA of the CDR3 is TGTGCCAGCAGTTTATCTAGCGGGTCGGGCAATGAGCAGTTCTTC. Residues: CASSLSSGSGNEQFF. V usage is TRBV27 and J usage is TRBJ2-1, with 7 positions matching TRBD2. The V gene end was trimmed by 0 bases and the J gene end by 6 bases; junction bases not matched to a gene: 5. The CDR3 is 15 residues long. In germline, CDR1 is MNHEY, CDR2 SMNVEV (reference sequence).

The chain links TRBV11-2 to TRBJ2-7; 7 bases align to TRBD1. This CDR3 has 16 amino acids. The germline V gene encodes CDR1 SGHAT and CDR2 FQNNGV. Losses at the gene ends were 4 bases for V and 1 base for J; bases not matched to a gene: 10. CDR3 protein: CASSSLTGLPSYEQYF. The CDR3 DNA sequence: TGTGCCAGCAGCTCGCTGACAGGGCTGCCATCCTACGAGCAGTACTTC.

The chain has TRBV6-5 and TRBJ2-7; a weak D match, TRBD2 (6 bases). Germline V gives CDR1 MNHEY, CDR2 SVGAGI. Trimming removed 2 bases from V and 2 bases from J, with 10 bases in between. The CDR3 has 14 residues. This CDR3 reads CASSYRRGAYEQYF. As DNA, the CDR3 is TGTGCCAGCAGTTACCGGCGGGGAGCCTACGAGCAGTACTTC.

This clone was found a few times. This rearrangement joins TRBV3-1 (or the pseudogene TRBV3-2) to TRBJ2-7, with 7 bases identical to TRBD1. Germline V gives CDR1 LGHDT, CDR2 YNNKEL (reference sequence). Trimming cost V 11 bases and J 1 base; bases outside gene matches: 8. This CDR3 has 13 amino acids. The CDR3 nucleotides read TGTGCCTGCGGAAGGGGGCAATCCTACGAGCAGTACTTC. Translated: CACGRGQSYEQYF.

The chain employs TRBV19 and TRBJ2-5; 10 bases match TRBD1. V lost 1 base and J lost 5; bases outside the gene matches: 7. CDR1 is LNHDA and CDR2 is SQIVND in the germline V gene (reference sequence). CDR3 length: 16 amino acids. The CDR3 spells CASSIGQGASFETQYF. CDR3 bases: TGTGCCAGTAGTATAGGACAGGGGGCGTCCTTCGAGACCCAGTACTTC.

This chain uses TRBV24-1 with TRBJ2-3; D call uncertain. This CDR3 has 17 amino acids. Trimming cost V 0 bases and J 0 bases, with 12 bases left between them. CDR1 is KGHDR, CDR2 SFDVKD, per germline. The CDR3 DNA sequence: TGTGCCACCAGTGATTTGGGGCCGAGCCGTAGCACAGATACGCAGTATTTT. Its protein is CATSDLGPSRSTDTQYF.

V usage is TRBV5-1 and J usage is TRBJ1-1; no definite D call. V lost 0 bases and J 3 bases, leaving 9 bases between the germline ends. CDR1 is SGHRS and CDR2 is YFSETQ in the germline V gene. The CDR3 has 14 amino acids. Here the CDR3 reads CASSLELPYTEAFF. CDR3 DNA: TGCGCCAGCAGCTTGGAGCTACCGTACACTGAAGCTTTCTTT.

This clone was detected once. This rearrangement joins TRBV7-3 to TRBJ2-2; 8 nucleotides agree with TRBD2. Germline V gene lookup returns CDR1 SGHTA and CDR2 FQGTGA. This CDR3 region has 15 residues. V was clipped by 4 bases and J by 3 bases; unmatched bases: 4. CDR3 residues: CASSSGTRDTGELFF. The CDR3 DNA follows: TGTGCCAGCAGCTCCGGGACTAGGGACACCGGGGAGCTGTTTTTT.

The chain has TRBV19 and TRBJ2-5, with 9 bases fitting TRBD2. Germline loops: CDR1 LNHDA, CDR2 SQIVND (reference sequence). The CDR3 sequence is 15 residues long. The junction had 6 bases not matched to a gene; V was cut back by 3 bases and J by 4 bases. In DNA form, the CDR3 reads TGTGCCAGTAGTATCGGTGGCGGGGGGGCAGAGACCCAGTACTTC. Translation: CASSIGGGGAETQYF.

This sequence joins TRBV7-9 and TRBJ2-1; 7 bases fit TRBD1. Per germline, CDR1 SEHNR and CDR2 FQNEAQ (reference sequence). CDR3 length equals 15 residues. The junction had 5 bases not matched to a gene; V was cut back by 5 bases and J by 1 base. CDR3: CASSPGTESYNEQFF. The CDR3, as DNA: TGTGCCAGCAGCCCCGGGACAGAGTCCTACAATGAGCAGTTCTTC.

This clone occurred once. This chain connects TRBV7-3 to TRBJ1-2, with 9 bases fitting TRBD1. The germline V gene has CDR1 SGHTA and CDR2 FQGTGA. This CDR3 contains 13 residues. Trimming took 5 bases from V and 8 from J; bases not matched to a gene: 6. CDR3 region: CASSVDRGIGYTF. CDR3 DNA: TGTGCCAGCAGCGTCGACAGGGGGATCGGCTACACCTTC.

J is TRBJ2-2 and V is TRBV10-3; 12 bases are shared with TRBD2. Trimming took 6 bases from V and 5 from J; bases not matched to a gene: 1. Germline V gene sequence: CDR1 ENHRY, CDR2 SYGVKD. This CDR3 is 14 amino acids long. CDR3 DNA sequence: TGTGCCATCAGGGGGACTAGCGGGACCGGGGAGCTGTTTTTT. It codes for CAIRGTSGTGELFF.

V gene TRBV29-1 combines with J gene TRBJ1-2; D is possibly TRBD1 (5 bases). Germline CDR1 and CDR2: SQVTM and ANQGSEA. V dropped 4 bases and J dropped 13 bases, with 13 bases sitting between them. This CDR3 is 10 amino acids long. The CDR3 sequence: CSVGEDKFTF. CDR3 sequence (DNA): TGCAGCGTTGGTGAGGACAAGTTCACCTTC.

The CDR3 nucleotides read TGTGCCATCAGCAAAGGACAGGGGGCGGGCACAGATACGCAGTATTTT. Amino acid sequence: CAISKGQGAGTDTQYF. V and J are TRBV10-3 and TRBJ2-3, with TRBD1 identical over 11 bases. This CDR3 is built from 16 residues. V trimming: 6 bases; J trimming: 1 base; junction bases outside the gene matches: 6. CDR1 and CDR2 (germline): ENHRY, SYGVKD.